The clone carrying this T cell receptor (beta chain) appeared a few times. Its matching antigen is unknown. The same CDR3 is also encoded by other DNA sequences in this sample. The CDR3 contains 13 residues. Trimming left V 3 bases short and J 1 base short, with 6 bases between. CDR1 ENHRY and CDR2 SYGVKD come from the germline V gene. The sample comes from a study of shared clonotypes between healthy human individuals. Study results and limitations: Naive CD4 clonotypes overlapped across a handful of donors at approximately 5.5%. The study generally estimated greater richness for naive than memory subsets.

Healthy adults negative for HIV, lacking recent acute infections or vaccinations, served as donors. Clones were read by immunoSEQ multiplex PCR, and TCRdb kept only the in-frame ones, dropping some. This repertoire shows under 2.5 million clones, about nine tenths found once; its top ten account for more than 0.35%. V and J are TRBV10-3 and TRBJ1-1; D is uncertain. Source material: naive CD4+ T cells from PBMCs. Subset specified: CD45RA+ positively selected. This clonotype was sampled from a man younger than 30 in good health. Some clones in this sample may be carry-over from other donors' samples. CDR3 region: CAISEGPNTEAFF. CDR3 DNA sequence: TGTGCCATCAGTGAAGGACCGAACACTGAAGCTTTCTTT.